This TCR beta chain was captured in a study of cytomegalovirus exposure and HLA in healthy donors. Participants comprised healthy donors of bone marrow. 60 Vbeta and 13 Jbeta primers were used in PCR. Sequencing used immunoSEQ multiplex PCR; TCRdb keeps in-frame clones, though not all of them. Of 80,000 to 90,000 clones detected, 75% appear once; the ten largest clones hold 2% to 2.5%. This receptor was obtained from a man aged 35 to 55 in good health and CMV-seronegative. Source material: PBMCs.

CDR3 bases: TGTGCCAGCAGCTCGACCGGGAGGGACAGGGGCTACGAGCAGTACTTC. Translation gives CASSSTGRDRGYEQYF. The gene calls are TRBV5-4 and TRBJ2-7; 10 nucleotides match TRBD1. This CDR3 spans 16 amino acids. The V gene's germline CDR1 is SGHNT and CDR2 YYREEE (reference sequence). V lost 3 bases and J lost 3; bases outside the gene matches: 9. The whole variable domain, filled in from reference TRBV5-4 and TRBJ2-7, reads ETGVTQSPTHLIKTRGQQVTLRCSSQSGHNTVSWYQQALGQGPQFIFQYYREEENGRGNFPPRFSGLQFPNYSSELNVNALELDDSALYLCASSSTGRDRGYEQYFGPGTRLTVT.